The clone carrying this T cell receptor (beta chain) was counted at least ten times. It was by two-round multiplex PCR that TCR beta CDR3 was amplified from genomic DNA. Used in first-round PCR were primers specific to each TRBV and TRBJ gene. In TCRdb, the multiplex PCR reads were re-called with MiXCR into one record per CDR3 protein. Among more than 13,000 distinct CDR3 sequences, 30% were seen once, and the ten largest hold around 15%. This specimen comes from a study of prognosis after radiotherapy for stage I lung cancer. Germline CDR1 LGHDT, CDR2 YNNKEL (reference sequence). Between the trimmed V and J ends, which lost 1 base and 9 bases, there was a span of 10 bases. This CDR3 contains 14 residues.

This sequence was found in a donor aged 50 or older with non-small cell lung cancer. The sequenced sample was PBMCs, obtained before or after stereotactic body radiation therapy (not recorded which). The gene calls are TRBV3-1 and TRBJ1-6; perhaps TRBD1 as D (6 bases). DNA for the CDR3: TGTGCCAGCAGCCAAGGGACAGAGGCTTCACCCCTCCACTTT. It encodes CASSQGTEASPLHF.